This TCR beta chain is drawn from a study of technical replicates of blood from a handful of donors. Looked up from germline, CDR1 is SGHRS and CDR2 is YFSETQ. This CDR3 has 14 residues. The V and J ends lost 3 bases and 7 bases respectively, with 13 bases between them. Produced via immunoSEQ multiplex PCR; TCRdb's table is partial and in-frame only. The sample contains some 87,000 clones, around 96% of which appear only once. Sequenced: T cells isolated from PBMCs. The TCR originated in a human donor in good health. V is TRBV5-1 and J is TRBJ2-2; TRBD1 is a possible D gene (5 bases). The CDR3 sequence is CASSWAGSSGELFF. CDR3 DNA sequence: TGCGCCAGCAGCTGGGCAGGGTCTAGCGGGGAGCTGTTTTTT. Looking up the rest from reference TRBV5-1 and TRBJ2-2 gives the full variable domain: KAGVTQTPRYLIKTRGQQVTLSCSPISGHRSVSWYQQTPGQGLQFLFEYFSETQRNKGNFPGRFSGRQFSNSRSEMNVSTLELGDSALYLCASSWAGSSGELFFGEGSRLTVL.